A selection of T cell receptor beta chains follows, all from one sample in a study of blood T cell repertoires in COVID-19. Clones were sequenced by immunoSEQ multiplex PCR, and TCRdb holds only the in-frame ones, with some missing. The data contain over 150,000 clones, around 83% of them singletons. The sequenced sample consisted of peripheral blood. The receptor source for this set is a woman in her sixties or seventies with COVID-19, enrolled during active disease. The CDR3 runs from the conserved cysteine through the conserved F or W. The D gene is left open where the match is weak. Rows may omit the clone size; those that give it use once, few, many or a size class.

j_gene: TRBJ2-3; v_gene: TRBV11-2; d_gene: -; abundance: -; CDR3aa: CATMAGLSTDTQYF; CDR3nt: TGTGCCACCATGGCGGGGTTGAGCACAGATACGCAGTATTTT
j_gene: TRBJ2-5; v_gene: TRBV19; d_gene: -; abundance: -; CDR3aa: CASSIGGSPAETQYF; CDR3nt: TGTGCCAGTAGTATAGGAGGGAGCCCCGCAGAGACCCAGTACTTC
j_gene: TRBJ1-6; v_gene: TRBV3-1/TRBV3-2; d_gene: -; abundance: -; CDR3aa: CASRLERGGPEAYNSPLHF; CDR3nt: TGTGCCAGCAGGCTTGAGAGGGGGGGGCCTGAAGCCTATAATTCACCCCTCCACTTT
j_gene: TRBJ2-3; v_gene: TRBV27; d_gene: TRBD1; abundance: -; CDR3aa: CASGDRGASTDTQYF; CDR3nt: TGTGCCAGCGGCGACAGGGGGGCTAGCACAGATACGCAGTATTTT
j_gene: TRBJ1-4; v_gene: TRBV5-6; d_gene: TRBD1; abundance: -; CDR3aa: CASTNRDRAEKLFF; CDR3nt: TGTGCCAGCACAAACCGGGACAGGGCTGAAAAACTGTTTTTT
j_gene: TRBJ1-2; v_gene: TRBV12-3/TRBV12-4; d_gene: TRBD1; abundance: -; CDR3aa: CASSQGVGGYTF; CDR3nt: TGTGCCAGCTCACAGGGGGTAGGTGGCTACACCTTC
j_gene: TRBJ1-2; v_gene: TRBV3-1/TRBV3-2; d_gene: TRBD1; abundance: -; CDR3aa: CASSQSGQGVSYGYTF; CDR3nt: TGTGCCAGCAGCCAATCGGGACAGGGAGTATCCTATGGCTACACCTTC
j_gene: TRBJ1-2; v_gene: TRBV12-3/TRBV12-4; d_gene: TRBD1; abundance: once; CDR3aa: CASSHTGVGGYTF; CDR3nt: TGTGCCAGCAGCCACACAGGGGTGGGTGGCTACACCTTC
j_gene: TRBJ1-1; v_gene: TRBV19; d_gene: TRBD1; abundance: few; CDR3aa: CASRTDRGLNTEAFF; CDR3nt: TGTGCCAGTAGAACGGACAGGGGGTTGAACACTGAAGCTTTCTTT
j_gene: TRBJ1-1; v_gene: TRBV7-3; d_gene: TRBD1; abundance: -; CDR3aa: CASSLTGQGNTEAFF; CDR3nt: TGTGCCAGCAGCTTAACAGGACAGGGGAACACTGAAGCTTTCTTT
j_gene: TRBJ1-5; v_gene: TRBV6-5; d_gene: -; abundance: -; CDR3aa: CASKAGNQPQHF; CDR3nt: TGTGCCAGCAAGGCAGGGAACCAGCCCCAGCATTTT
j_gene: TRBJ1-5; v_gene: TRBV6-5; d_gene: -; abundance: few; CDR3aa: CASETVLNQPQHF; CDR3nt: TGTGCCAGCGAGACAGTCCTCAATCAGCCCCAGCATTTT
j_gene: TRBJ1-1; v_gene: TRBV19; d_gene: -; abundance: few; CDR3aa: CASKRGGWDEAFF; CDR3nt: TGTGCCAGTAAACGGGGAGGATGGGATGAAGCTTTCTTT
j_gene: TRBJ2-1; v_gene: TRBV5-1; d_gene: TRBD2; abundance: once; CDR3aa: CASSLDAPGTSGRINNEQFF; CDR3nt: TGCGCCAGCAGCTTGGATGCCCCGGGGACTAGCGGGAGGATCAACAATGAGCAGTTCTTC
j_gene: TRBJ1-2; v_gene: TRBV12-3/TRBV12-4; d_gene: -; abundance: -; CDR3aa: CASSSDGLYGYTF; CDR3nt: TGTGCCAGCAGTTCCGACGGACTCTATGGCTACACCTTC
j_gene: TRBJ1-2; v_gene: TRBV5-6; d_gene: -; abundance: -; CDR3aa: CASSNPDRYGYGYTF; CDR3nt: TGTGCCAGCAGCAACCCCGACAGGTACGGCTATGGCTACACCTTC
j_gene: TRBJ1-1; v_gene: TRBV27; d_gene: TRBD1; abundance: once; CDR3aa: CASSYLTGAKAFF; CDR3nt: TGTGCCAGCAGTTACCTGACAGGGGCGAAAGCTTTCTTT